A selection of T cell receptor beta chains follows, all from one sample in a study of blood T cell repertoires in COVID-19. Assay used: immunoSEQ multiplex PCR; TCRdb lists only in-frame clones, some missing. The table has roughly 120,000 clones, around 87% seen once. Sequenced material: peripheral blood. The receptor source for this set is a human donor in a cohort sampled during active COVID-19. Each CDR3 is given with its conserved first and last residue. The order of the fields is V gene, clone size, J gene, CDR3 protein. Clone sizes are given selectively: once, few, many, or a class where the clone is expanded.

v_call: TRBV25-1
clone_size: .
j_call: TRBJ2-1
cdr3_aa: CASSESGGPLEQFF

v_call: TRBV11-2
clone_size: .
j_call: TRBJ1-2
cdr3_aa: CASSSTRTGEGGYTF

v_call: TRBV3-1/TRBV3-2
clone_size: .
j_call: TRBJ1-5
cdr3_aa: CASSQDAAGHQPQHF

v_call: TRBV7-3
clone_size: .
j_call: TRBJ1-1
cdr3_aa: CASSFTSNTEAFF

v_call: TRBV5-1
clone_size: .
j_call: TRBJ2-1
cdr3_aa: CASGTGGVGSYNEQFF

v_call: TRBV28
clone_size: .
j_call: TRBJ1-2
cdr3_aa: CASSSPGEAGGYTF

v_call: TRBV10-3
clone_size: .
j_call: TRBJ2-7
cdr3_aa: CAINSGTGSEQYF

v_call: TRBV7-2
clone_size: .
j_call: TRBJ1-3
cdr3_aa: CASSPLRVPGNTIYF

v_call: TRBV27
clone_size: .
j_call: TRBJ1-5
cdr3_aa: CASSRRRGQNENNNQPQHF

v_call: TRBV28
clone_size: .
j_call: TRBJ2-5
cdr3_aa: CASSTRDRRNF

v_call: TRBV10-1
clone_size: .
j_call: TRBJ2-7
cdr3_aa: CASSDRGSLRQYF

v_call: TRBV25-1
clone_size: .
j_call: TRBJ2-5
cdr3_aa: CASSDGSGGKKTQYF

v_call: TRBV11-2
clone_size: .
j_call: TRBJ1-1
cdr3_aa: CASSLGQNTEAFF

v_call: TRBV25-1
clone_size: .
j_call: TRBJ1-6
cdr3_aa: CASSVNREILHF

v_call: TRBV6-6
clone_size: .
j_call: TRBJ2-2
cdr3_aa: CASTPLDPGELFF

v_call: TRBV6-1
clone_size: .
j_call: TRBJ1-3
cdr3_aa: CASSDWVGRSGNTIYF

v_call: TRBV28
clone_size: .
j_call: TRBJ2-3
cdr3_aa: CASKRAGVSSDTQYF

v_call: TRBV6-6
clone_size: .
j_call: TRBJ2-7
cdr3_aa: CASSYEQGISSYEQYF

v_call: TRBV6-5
clone_size: .
j_call: TRBJ1-1
cdr3_aa: CASSRQDIMNTEAFF

v_call: TRBV27
clone_size: few
j_call: TRBJ2-1
cdr3_aa: CASSTQDRVVNEQFF

v_call: TRBV10-3
clone_size: .
j_call: TRBJ2-1
cdr3_aa: CAIRPGTAGDEQFF

v_call: TRBV19
clone_size: .
j_call: TRBJ1-5
cdr3_aa: CASSIYPGRNQPQHF

v_call: TRBV30
clone_size: .
j_call: TRBJ1-5
cdr3_aa: CAWAAGQGNQPQHF

v_call: TRBV3-1/TRBV3-2
clone_size: .
j_call: TRBJ1-2
cdr3_aa: CASSQDWEGSYTF

v_call: TRBV3-1/TRBV3-2
clone_size: .
j_call: TRBJ1-5
cdr3_aa: CASSQGLGQGRRQPQHF

v_call: TRBV10-3
clone_size: .
j_call: TRBJ1-1
cdr3_aa: CAISGEGATEAFF

v_call: TRBV14
clone_size: .
j_call: TRBJ1-1
cdr3_aa: CASSPLGSMNTEAFF

v_call: TRBV19
clone_size: .
j_call: TRBJ2-1
cdr3_aa: CASSQRGGGSYNEQFF

v_call: TRBV18
clone_size: few
j_call: TRBJ1-5
cdr3_aa: CASSPTAGTQPQHF

v_call: TRBV9
clone_size: .
j_call: TRBJ1-6
cdr3_aa: CASSGEGSNSPLHF

v_call: TRBV5-4
clone_size: once
j_call: TRBJ1-3
cdr3_aa: CASSPLPSTYENTIYF

v_call: TRBV5-1
clone_size: .
j_call: TRBJ1-6
cdr3_aa: CASSLDRDSRHNSPLHF

v_call: TRBV4-2
clone_size: once
j_call: TRBJ2-1
cdr3_aa: CASSQDREAGTYNEQFF

v_call: TRBV19
clone_size: .
j_call: TRBJ2-7
cdr3_aa: CASTPGQTNAYEQYF

v_call: TRBV5-8
clone_size: .
j_call: TRBJ2-3
cdr3_aa: CASGSGGARDTQYF

v_call: TRBV14
clone_size: once
j_call: TRBJ2-5
cdr3_aa: CASSQAGAVQETQYF

v_call: TRBV2
clone_size: .
j_call: TRBJ1-6
cdr3_aa: CASSPGYNSPLHF

v_call: TRBV18
clone_size: once
j_call: TRBJ2-1
cdr3_aa: CASSPQGRGNEQFF

v_call: TRBV3-1/TRBV3-2
clone_size: .
j_call: TRBJ2-1
cdr3_aa: CASSQDVGRNEQFF

v_call: TRBV27
clone_size: .
j_call: TRBJ2-7
cdr3_aa: CASSSGQTLYEQYF

v_call: TRBV23-1
clone_size: .
j_call: TRBJ2-2
cdr3_aa: CASFPPGQNTGELFF

v_call: TRBV27
clone_size: few
j_call: TRBJ2-5
cdr3_aa: CASSLLGRRQETQYF

v_call: TRBV30
clone_size: .
j_call: TRBJ1-5
cdr3_aa: CAWSPGGARAVQPQHF

v_call: TRBV24-1
clone_size: .
j_call: TRBJ2-3
cdr3_aa: CATSGDPRERGTDTQYF

v_call: TRBV11-1
clone_size: .
j_call: TRBJ2-7
cdr3_aa: CASSSGQGPYEQYF

v_call: TRBV28
clone_size: once
j_call: TRBJ1-5
cdr3_aa: CASSLATGGRQPQHF

v_call: TRBV3-1/TRBV3-2
clone_size: once
j_call: TRBJ1-3
cdr3_aa: CASSPWEGTGNTIYF

v_call: TRBV5-8
clone_size: .
j_call: TRBJ1-6
cdr3_aa: CASSLSALHF

v_call: TRBV5-4
clone_size: .
j_call: TRBJ2-7
cdr3_aa: CASSPPPLGGGVGEQYF

v_call: TRBV6-5
clone_size: few
j_call: TRBJ2-2
cdr3_aa: CASSHRTSQAGELFF

v_call: TRBV6-5
clone_size: .
j_call: TRBJ2-3
cdr3_aa: CASHSGTSGGNTQYF

v_call: TRBV7-8
clone_size: .
j_call: TRBJ2-1
cdr3_aa: CASSYDRSTLNNEQFF

v_call: TRBV28
clone_size: .
j_call: TRBJ2-3
cdr3_aa: CASSLRGPPDTQYF

v_call: TRBV6-5
clone_size: few
j_call: TRBJ2-6
cdr3_aa: CASRSGGSGANVLTF

v_call: TRBV14
clone_size: .
j_call: TRBJ2-7
cdr3_aa: CASSQLHGEQYF

v_call: TRBV18
clone_size: .
j_call: TRBJ2-1
cdr3_aa: CASSIEIQATGGLEQFF

v_call: TRBV11-3
clone_size: .
j_call: TRBJ1-4
cdr3_aa: CASSDKGASNEKLFF

v_call: TRBV6-5
clone_size: .
j_call: TRBJ1-5
cdr3_aa: CASRYTGNQPQHF

v_call: TRBV30
clone_size: .
j_call: TRBJ2-7
cdr3_aa: CAWTPRRVSYEQYF

v_call: TRBV19
clone_size: .
j_call: TRBJ1-3
cdr3_aa: CASSMAGGRNTIYF